This T cell receptor beta chain was sequenced during a study of blood T cell repertoires in COVID-19. The data were produced by immunoSEQ multiplex PCR, yet TCRdb's version contains in-frame clones alone and is incomplete. The table records 65,000 to 85,000 clones, around nine tenths of them present only once. This sequence originates from a young woman with acute or convalescent COVID-19. Sequenced: peripheral blood.

The DNA for the CDR3 is TGTGCCAGCAGCCCGGGGACTAGCGGGGGGCCCGCTGACACAGATACGCAGTATTTT. Its translation: CASSPGTSGGPADTDTQYF. The chain links TRBV7-9 to TRBJ2-3, with 15 bases that match TRBD2. CDR1 SEHNR and CDR2 FQNEAQ come from the germline V gene (reference sequence). CDR3 length: 19 amino acids. V lost 5 bases and J lost 2; bases outside the gene matches: 11.